This T cell receptor beta chain was found in a study of T cell changes during pregnancy in multiple sclerosis. TCRdb keeps only in-frame clones here, not all; method: immunoSEQ multiplex PCR. The sample comprises more than 55,000 clones, roughly 94% of which are singletons, and 2.5% to 3% rests with the top ten. Germline trimming cut 2 bases from V and 4 bases from J; bases unmatched to any gene: 14. This CDR3 contains 17 residues. Per the germline V gene, CDR1 is LNHNV and CDR2 is YYDKDF (reference sequence). The V and J genes are TRBV15 and TRBJ2-7; 7 nucleotides align to TRBD2. This specimen was CD8+ T cells from peripheral blood mononuclear cells, taken after pregnancy. The receptor's source is a female donor with multiple sclerosis, enrolled in a pregnancy study. The CDR3: CATSRLPREGSIYEQYF. CDR3 nucleotides: TGTGCCACCAGCAGACTGCCTAGGGAGGGGAGTATTTACGAGCAGTACTTC.